Following are 2 T cell receptor beta chains from one sample sequenced in a study of blood T cell repertoires in COVID-19. The assay was immunoSEQ multiplex PCR, and TCRdb's table has in-frame clones only and misses some. The sample lists 150,000 to 200,000 clones; about three quarters were seen once. Sample: peripheral blood. The origin of the receptors is a woman between 70 and 85 years old with acute or convalescent COVID-19.

J is TRBJ1-2 and V is TRBV18; D possibly corresponds to TRBD1 (5 bases). The CDR3 loop spans 13 amino acids. V shed 5 bases and J shed 2 bases, with 9 bases lying between them. Germline V CDR1 and CDR2: KGHSH, LQKENI. Here the CDR3 DNA reads TGTGCCAGCTCATCCGACAGCAACTATGGCTACACCTTC. Amino acid sequence: CASSSDSNYGYTF.

The V call is TRBV4-2, the J call TRBJ1-1; the D is unclear. V lost 0 bases to trimming and J lost 4 bases, with 21 bases between them. The CDR3 has 18 amino acids. Per the germline V gene, CDR1 is LGHNA and CDR2 is YNFKEQ. The CDR3 spells CASSQDNARPGKATEAFF. CDR3 coding DNA: TGTGCCAGCAGCCAAGATAACGCCCGTCCGGGAAAGGCCACTGAAGCTTTCTTT.